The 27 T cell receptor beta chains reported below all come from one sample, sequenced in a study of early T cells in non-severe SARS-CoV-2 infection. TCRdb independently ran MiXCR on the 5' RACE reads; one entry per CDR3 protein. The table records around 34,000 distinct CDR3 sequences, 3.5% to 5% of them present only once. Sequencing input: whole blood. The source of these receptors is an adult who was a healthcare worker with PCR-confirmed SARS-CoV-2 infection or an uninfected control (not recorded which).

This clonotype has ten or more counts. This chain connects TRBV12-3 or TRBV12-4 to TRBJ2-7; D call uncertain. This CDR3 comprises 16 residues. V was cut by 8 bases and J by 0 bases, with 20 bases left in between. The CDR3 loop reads CASSNPGSVGSYEQYF. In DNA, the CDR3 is TGTGCCAGCTCCAATCCAGGATCCGTGGGCTCCTACGAGCAGTACTTC.

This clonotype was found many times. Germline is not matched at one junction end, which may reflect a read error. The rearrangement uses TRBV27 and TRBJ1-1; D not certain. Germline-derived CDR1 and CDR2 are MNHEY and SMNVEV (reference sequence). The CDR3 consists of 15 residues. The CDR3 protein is CASSLGFEVNTEAFF. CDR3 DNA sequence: TGTGCCAGCAGTTTAGGTTTCGAGGTGAATACTGAAGCTTTCTTT.

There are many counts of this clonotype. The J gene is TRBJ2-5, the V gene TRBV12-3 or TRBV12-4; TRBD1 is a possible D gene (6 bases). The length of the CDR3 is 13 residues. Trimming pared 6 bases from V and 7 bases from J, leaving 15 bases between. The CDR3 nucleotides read TGTGCCAGCAGCTTGACAGGTTGGGGGACCCAGTACTTC. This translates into CASSLTGWGTQYF.

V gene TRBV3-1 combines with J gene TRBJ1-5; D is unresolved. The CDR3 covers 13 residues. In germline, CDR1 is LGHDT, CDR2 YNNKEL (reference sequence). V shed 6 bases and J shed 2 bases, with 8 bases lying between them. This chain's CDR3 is CASSWAGNQPQHF. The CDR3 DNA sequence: TGTGCCAGCAGTTGGGCGGGCAATCAGCCCCAGCATTTT.

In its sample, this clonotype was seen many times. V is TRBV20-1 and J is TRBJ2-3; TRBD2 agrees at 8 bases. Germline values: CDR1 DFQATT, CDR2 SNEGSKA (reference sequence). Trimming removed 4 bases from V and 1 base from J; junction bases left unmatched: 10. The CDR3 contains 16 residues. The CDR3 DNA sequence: TGCAGTGCTACGACCATGAGCGGGGGTGGCACAGATACGCAGTATTTT. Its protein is CSATTMSGGGTDTQYF.

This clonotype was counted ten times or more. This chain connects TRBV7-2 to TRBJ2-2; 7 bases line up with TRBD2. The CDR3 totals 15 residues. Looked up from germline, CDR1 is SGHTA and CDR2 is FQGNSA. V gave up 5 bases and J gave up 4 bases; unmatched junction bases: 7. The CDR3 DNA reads TGTGCCAGCAGCGGTACTAGCGACTTCACCGGGGAGCTGTTTTTT. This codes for CASSGTSDFTGELFF.

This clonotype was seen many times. The DNA for the CDR3 is TGCAGTGCCAAAGGGGAATCTAACTATGGCTACACCTTC. Translating it yields CSAKGESNYGYTF. This chain joins TRBV20-1 and TRBJ1-2; D possibly corresponds to TRBD1 (5 bases). V was trimmed by 6 bases and J by 0 bases, leaving 11 bases between them. Looked up from germline, CDR1 is DFQATT and CDR2 is SNEGSKA (reference sequence). This CDR3 is 13 amino acids long.

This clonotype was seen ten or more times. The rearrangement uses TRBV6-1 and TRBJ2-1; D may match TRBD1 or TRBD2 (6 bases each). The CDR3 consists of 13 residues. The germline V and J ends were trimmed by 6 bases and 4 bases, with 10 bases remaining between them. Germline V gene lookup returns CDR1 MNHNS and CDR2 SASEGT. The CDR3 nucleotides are TGTGCCAGCAGCGGGGGCCTTTACAATGAGCAGTTCTTC. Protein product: CASSGGLYNEQFF.

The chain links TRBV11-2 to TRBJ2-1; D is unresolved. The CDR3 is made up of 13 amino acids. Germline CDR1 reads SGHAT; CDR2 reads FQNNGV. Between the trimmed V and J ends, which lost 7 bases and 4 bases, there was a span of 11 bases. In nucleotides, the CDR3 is TGTGCCAGCACCGCGGAACCTTACAATGAGCAGTTCTTC. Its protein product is CASTAEPYNEQFF. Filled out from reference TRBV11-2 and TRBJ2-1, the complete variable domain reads EAGVAQSPRYKIIEKRQSVAFWCNPISGHATLYWYQQILGQGPKLLIQFQNNGVVDDSQLPKDRFSAERLKGVDSTLKIQPAKLEDSAVYLCASTAEPYNEQFFGPGTRLTVL.

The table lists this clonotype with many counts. CDR3 residues: CASSLTPGEATEAFF. The CDR3 nucleotides read TGTGCCAGCAGCTTAACACCGGGGGAGGCCACTGAAGCTTTCTTT. This chain joins TRBV7-3 and TRBJ1-1; possibly TRBD1 for D (5 bases). V was cut by 0 bases and J by 4 bases, with 12 bases left in between. The germline gives CDR1 SGHTA, CDR2 FQGTGA. The CDR3 runs 15 residues.

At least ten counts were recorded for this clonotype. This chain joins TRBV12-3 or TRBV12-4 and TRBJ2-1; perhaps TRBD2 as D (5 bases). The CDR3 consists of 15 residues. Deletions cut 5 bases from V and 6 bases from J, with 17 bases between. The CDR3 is CASSLGGTGVNEQFF. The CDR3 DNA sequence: TGTGCCAGCAGTCTGGGCGGTACCGGGGTCAATGAGCAGTTCTTC.

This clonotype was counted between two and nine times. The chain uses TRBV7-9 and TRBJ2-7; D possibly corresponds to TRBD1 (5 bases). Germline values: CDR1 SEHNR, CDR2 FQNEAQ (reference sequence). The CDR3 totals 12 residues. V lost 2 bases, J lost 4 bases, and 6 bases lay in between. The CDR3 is CASSLRGYEQYF. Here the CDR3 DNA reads TGTGCCAGCAGCTTAAGGGGTTACGAGCAGTACTTC.

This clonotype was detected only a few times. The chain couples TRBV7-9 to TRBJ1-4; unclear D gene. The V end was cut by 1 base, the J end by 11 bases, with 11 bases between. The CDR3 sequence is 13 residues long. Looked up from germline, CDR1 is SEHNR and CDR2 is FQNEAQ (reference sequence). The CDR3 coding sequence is TGTGCCAGCAGCTTAGGTGGAGTAGGGAAACTGTTTTTT. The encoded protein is CASSLGGVGKLFF.

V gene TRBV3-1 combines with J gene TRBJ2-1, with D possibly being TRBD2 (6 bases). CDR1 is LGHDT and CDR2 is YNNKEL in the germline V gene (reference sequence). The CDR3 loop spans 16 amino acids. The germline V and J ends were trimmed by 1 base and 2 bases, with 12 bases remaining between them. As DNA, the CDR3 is TGTGCCAGCAGCCAAGTGGGGGGACCCACCTACAATGAGCAGTTCTTC. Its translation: CASSQVGGPTYNEQFF.

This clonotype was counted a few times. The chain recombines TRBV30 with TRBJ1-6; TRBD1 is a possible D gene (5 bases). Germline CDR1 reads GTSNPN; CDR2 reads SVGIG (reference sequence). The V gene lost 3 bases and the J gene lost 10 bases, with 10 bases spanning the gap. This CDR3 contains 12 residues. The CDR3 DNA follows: TGTGCCTGGAGGGACGGGGGATCACCCCTCCACTTT. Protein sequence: CAWRDGGSPLHF. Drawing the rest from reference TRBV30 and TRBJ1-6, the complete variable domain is SQTIHQWPATLVQPVGSPLSLECTVEGTSNPNLYWYRQAAGRGLQLLFYSVGIGQISSEVPQNLSASRPQDRQFILSSKKLLLSDSGFYLCAWRDGGSPLHFGNGTRLTVT.

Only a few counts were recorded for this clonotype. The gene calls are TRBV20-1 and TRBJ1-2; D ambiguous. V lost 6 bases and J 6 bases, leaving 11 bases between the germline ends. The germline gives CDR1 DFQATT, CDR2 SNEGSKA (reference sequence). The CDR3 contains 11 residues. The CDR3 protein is CSATDTNGYTF. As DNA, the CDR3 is TGCAGTGCAACCGACACTAATGGCTACACCTTC.

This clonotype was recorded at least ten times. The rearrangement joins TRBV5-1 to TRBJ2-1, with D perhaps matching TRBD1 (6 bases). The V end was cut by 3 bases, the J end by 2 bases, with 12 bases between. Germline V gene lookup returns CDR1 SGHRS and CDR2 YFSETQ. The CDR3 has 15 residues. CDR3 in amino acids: CASSSTGTTYNEQFF. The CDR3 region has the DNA TGCGCCAGCAGCTCTACCGGGACAACCTACAATGAGCAGTTCTTC.

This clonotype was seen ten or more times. CDR3 DNA: TGTGCCAGCAGTGTAGACGGTGAAGCTTTCTTT. Amino acid sequence: CASSVDGEAFF. This chain connects TRBV2 to TRBJ1-1; the D is unclear. Germline lookup yields CDR1 SNHLY and CDR2 FYNNEI. Trimming left V 4 bases short and J 7 bases short, with 7 bases between. There are 11 residues in the CDR3.

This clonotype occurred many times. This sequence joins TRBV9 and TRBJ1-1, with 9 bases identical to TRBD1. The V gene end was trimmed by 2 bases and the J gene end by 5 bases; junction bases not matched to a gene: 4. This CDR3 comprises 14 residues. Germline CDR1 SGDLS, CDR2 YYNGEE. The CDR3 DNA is TGTGCCAGCAGCGTTATGACAGGGGGAACTGAAGCTTTCTTT. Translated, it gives CASSVMTGGTEAFF.

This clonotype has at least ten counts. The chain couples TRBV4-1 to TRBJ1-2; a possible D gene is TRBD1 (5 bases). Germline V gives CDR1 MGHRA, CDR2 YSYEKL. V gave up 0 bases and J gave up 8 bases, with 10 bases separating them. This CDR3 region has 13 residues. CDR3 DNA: TGCGCCAGCAGCCAAGACAGGGTCGGAGGCTACACCTTC. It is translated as CASSQDRVGGYTF.

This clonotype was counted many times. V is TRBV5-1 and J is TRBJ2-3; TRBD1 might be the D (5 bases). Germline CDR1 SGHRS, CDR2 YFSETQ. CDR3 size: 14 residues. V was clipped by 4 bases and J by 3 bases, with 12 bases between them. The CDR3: CASSLQGVTDTQYF. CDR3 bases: TGCGCCAGCAGCCTGCAGGGTGTTACAGATACGCAGTATTTT.

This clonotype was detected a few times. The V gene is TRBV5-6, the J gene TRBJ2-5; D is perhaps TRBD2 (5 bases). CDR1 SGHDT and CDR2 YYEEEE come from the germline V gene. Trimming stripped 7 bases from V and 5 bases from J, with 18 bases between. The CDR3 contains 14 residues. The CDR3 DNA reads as TGTGCCAGCCGACATGTCGGGGATGGCGAGACCCAGTACTTC. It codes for CASRHVGDGETQYF.

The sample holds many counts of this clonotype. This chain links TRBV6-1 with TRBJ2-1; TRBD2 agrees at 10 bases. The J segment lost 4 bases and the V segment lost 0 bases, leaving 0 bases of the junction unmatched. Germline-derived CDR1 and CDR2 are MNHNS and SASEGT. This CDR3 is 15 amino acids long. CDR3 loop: CASSEASGGYNEQFF. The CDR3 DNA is TGTGCCAGCAGTGAAGCTAGCGGGGGGTACAATGAGCAGTTCTTC.

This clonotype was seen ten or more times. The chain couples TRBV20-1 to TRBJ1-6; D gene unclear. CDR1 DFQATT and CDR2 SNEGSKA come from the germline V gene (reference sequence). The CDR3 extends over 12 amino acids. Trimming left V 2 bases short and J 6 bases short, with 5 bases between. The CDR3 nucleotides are TGCAGTGCTAGACAGAGTAATTCACCCCTCCACTTT. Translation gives CSARQSNSPLHF.

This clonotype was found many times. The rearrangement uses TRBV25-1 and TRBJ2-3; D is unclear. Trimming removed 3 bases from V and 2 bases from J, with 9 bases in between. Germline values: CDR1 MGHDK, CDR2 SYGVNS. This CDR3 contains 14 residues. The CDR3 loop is CASSESRPTDTQYF. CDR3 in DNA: TGTGCCAGCAGTGAGTCCCGCCCCACAGATACGCAGTATTTT.

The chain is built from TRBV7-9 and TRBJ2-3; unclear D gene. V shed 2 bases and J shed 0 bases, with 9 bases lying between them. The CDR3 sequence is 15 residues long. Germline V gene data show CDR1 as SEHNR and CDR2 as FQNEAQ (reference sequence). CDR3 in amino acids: CASSLQQTSTDTQYF. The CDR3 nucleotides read TGTGCCAGCAGCTTACAGCAAACTAGCACAGATACGCAGTATTTT.

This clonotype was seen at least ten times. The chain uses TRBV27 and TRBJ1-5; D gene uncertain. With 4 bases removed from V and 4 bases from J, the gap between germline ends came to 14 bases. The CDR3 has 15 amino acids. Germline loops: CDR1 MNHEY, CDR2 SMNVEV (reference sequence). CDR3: CASSSAIRGNQPQHF. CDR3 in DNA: TGTGCCAGCAGTTCCGCCATCAGAGGGAATCAGCCCCAGCATTTT.